These 4 T cell receptor beta chains came from one sample sequenced in a study of T cells in Graves' hyperthyroidism and ophthalmopathy. RNA transcripts gave rise to amplified TCR beta CDR3 regions. When the TCR CDR3 underwent first-round RT-PCR, the HTBI primer set was used. MiXCR was run by TCRdb on the multiplex PCR reads, yielding one entry per CDR3 protein. Among about 690,000 distinct CDR3 sequences listed, around 15% were seen once. Sequencing was carried out using blood. These receptors originate from a man over 45 with Graves' hyperthyroidism.

The rearrangement joins TRBV6-2 or TRBV6-3 to TRBJ2-7; 7 positions agree with TRBD1. The junction had 9 bases not matched to a gene; V was cut back by 5 bases and J by 2 bases. This CDR3 has 15 residues. Germline assignment: CDR1 MNHEY and CDR2 SVGEGT. CDR3 nucleotides: TGTGCCAGCAGTGCCGGGACAGATGTAACCTACGAGCAGTACTTC. This codes for CASSAGTDVTYEQYF.

This clonotype was detected many times. The chain recombines TRBV7-9 with TRBJ2-1, with D perhaps TRBD1 or TRBD2 (5 bases each). V was cut by 5 bases and J by 7 bases, with 18 bases left in between. Germline values: CDR1 SEHNR, CDR2 FQNEAQ (reference sequence). The length of the CDR3 is 15 residues. The CDR3 DNA reads TGTGCCAGCAGCCCCCTAGGGGAACGAGGGAATGAGCAGTTCTTC. Residues: CASSPLGERGNEQFF.

Only a few counts were recorded for this clonotype. The genes are TRBV18 and TRBJ2-7; 15 bases match TRBD2. The CDR3 covers 17 residues. The germline V gene has CDR1 KGHSH and CDR2 LQKENI. Unmatched junction bases numbered 1, after V lost 1 base and J lost 0 bases. CDR3 region: CASSPRGLAGGSYEQYF. Here the CDR3 DNA reads TGTGCCAGCTCACCACGGGGACTAGCGGGAGGCTCCTACGAGCAGTACTTC.

The sample holds a few counts of this clonotype. This chain joins TRBV6-1 and TRBJ1-6; 7 bases map to TRBD1. Germline V gives CDR1 MNHNS, CDR2 SASEGT. Trimming took 6 bases from V and 8 from J; bases not matched to a gene: 13. This CDR3 has 16 residues. CDR3 loop: CASSRTKGGTDSPLHF. DNA of the CDR3: TGTGCCAGCAGCCGAACCAAAGGGGGCACGGATTCACCCCTCCACTTT.